The 30 T cell receptor beta chains in this list originate from one sample, sequenced in a study of radiotherapy plus CTLA-4 blockade in lung cancer (dated by TCRdb to the late 2010s). Library construction relied on the immunoSEQ multiplex PCR assay. TCRdb provides this immuneACCESS table in a form limited to in-frame rearrangements. Some clones are lacking; in checked studies, under half of them reflect an unresolved V gene, and why the rest are absent is not known. The sample table records about 77,000 clones; just under 75% of these occur just once. 9.9% of the sample goes to the ten largest clones. Sequenced material: peripheral blood, taken from a patient treated with radiotherapy plus ipilimumab. All receptors come from a human donor with non-small cell lung cancer whose response to radiotherapy plus ipilimumab could not be evaluated.

This clone has ten or more counts. The chain is built from TRBV5-1 and TRBJ2-7; 13 bases line up with TRBD2. V lost 2 bases and J lost 0; bases outside the gene matches: 2. CDR1 is SGHRS and CDR2 is YFSETQ in the germline V gene. This CDR3 has 16 residues. CDR3 coding DNA: TGCGCCAGCAGCTTTCGGACTAGCGGGAGCTCCTACGAGCAGTACTTC. This codes for CASSFRTSGSSYEQYF.

The chain uses TRBV6-5 and TRBJ1-1; 10 nucleotides agree with TRBD1. V dropped 5 bases and J dropped 3; count of bases not matched to a gene: 6. The germline V gene encodes CDR1 MNHEY and CDR2 SVGAGI. The CDR3 is 15 residues long. The chain's CDR3 is CASSLPGQGYTEAFF. CDR3 coding DNA: TGTGCCAGCAGTCTGCCGGGACAGGGGTACACTGAAGCTTTCTTT.

This chain uses TRBV27 with TRBJ2-2; D possibly corresponds to TRBD2 (6 bases). Germline CDR1 and CDR2: MNHEY and SMNVEV (reference sequence). V lost 4 bases to trimming and J lost 4 bases, with 16 bases between them. CDR3 length: 16 amino acids. Written as DNA, the CDR3 is TGTGCCAGCAGTTCCGGTAGCGGATCCTTCACCGGGGAGCTGTTTTTT. Translating it yields CASSSGSGSFTGELFF.

J is TRBJ2-1 and V is TRBV7-3; TRBD2 aligns across 9 bases. Per germline, CDR1 SGHTA and CDR2 FQGTGA. J lost 8 bases, V lost 4 bases, and 9 bases had no gene match. This CDR3 is built from 15 residues. CDR3 coding DNA: TGTGCCAGCAGCTCGTCCCCTGGGACTAGCCATGAGCAGTTCTTC. It encodes CASSSSPGTSHEQFF.

The rearrangement links TRBV7-9 to TRBJ1-4; weak D call: TRBD1 (6 bases). Germline V CDR1 and CDR2: SEHNR, FQNEAQ (reference sequence). The CDR3 is made up of 16 amino acids. V lost 5 bases to trimming and J lost 2 bases, with 15 bases between them. In DNA, the CDR3 is TGTGCCAGCAGCCCCCGAGCAGGGGCCACTAATGAAAAACTGTTTTTT. It is translated as CASSPRAGATNEKLFF.

J is TRBJ2-2 and V is TRBV6-5; TRBD2 is a possible D gene (5 bases). The CDR3 consists of 12 residues. From germline, CDR1 is MNHEY and CDR2 SVGAGI. Trimming stripped 10 bases from V and 6 bases from J, with 12 bases between. The CDR3 loop is CATLGSAGELFF. DNA for the CDR3: TGTGCCACCCTTGGGAGTGCCGGGGAGCTGTTTTTT.

The gene calls are TRBV7-8 and TRBJ2-5; D may be TRBD1 (6 bases). The J call is in doubt because the DNA end fits TRBJ2-7 better. This CDR3 spans 16 amino acids. The germline V gene encodes CDR1 SGHVS and CDR2 FQNEAQ. The CDR3 DNA follows: TGTGCCAGCAGCCCTCTAGACCTCGACAGGAGTTACGAGCAGTACTTC. This encodes CASSPLDLDRSYEQYF.

This chain uses TRBV11-2 with TRBJ1-1; no clear D. With 1 base removed from V and 8 bases from J, the gap between germline ends came to 8 bases. The CDR3 has 12 residues. The germline gives CDR1 SGHAT, CDR2 FQNNGV. DNA for the CDR3: TGTGCCAGCAGCTTAGCGGCGGGCGAAGCTTTCTTT. This gives the protein CASSLAAGEAFF.

As concerns this clone: Its ends do not fully match the called genes, so a read error is possible. V is TRBV18 and J is TRBJ2-7, with 8 bases aligning to TRBD1. The CDR3 is made up of 14 amino acids. Germline assignment: CDR1 KGHSH and CDR2 LQKENI. The CDR3 nucleotides read TGTGCCAGCTCACCGACGGACAGGGCCTACAAGCAGTACTTC. Translating gives CASSPTDRAYKQYF.

The chain combines TRBV10-2 with TRBJ2-1; the match to TRBD1 covers 11 bases. From germline, CDR1 is WSHSY and CDR2 SAAADI. The CDR3 consists of 15 residues. V lost 7 bases, J lost 3 bases, and 5 bases stayed unmatched. In DNA, the CDR3 is TGCGCCAGCACCAGGACAGGGGGCAGCTACAATGAGCAGTTCTTC. This gives the protein CASTRTGGSYNEQFF.

CDR3 protein: CASSRGAEPLHF. Here the CDR3 DNA reads TGTGCCAGCAGCCGTGGGGCGGAACCCCTCCACTTT. The chain has TRBV5-6 and TRBJ1-6; TRBD1 might be the D (5 bases). Germline V gene sequence: CDR1 SGHDT, CDR2 YYEEEE. Trimming shortened V by 4 bases and J by 12 bases, and 11 bases separated the two germline ends. This CDR3 has 12 residues.

This chain connects TRBV4-1 to TRBJ1-1; TRBD1 matches 7 bases. CDR3 size: 15 residues. The junction had 6 bases not matched to a gene; V was cut back by 4 bases and J by 1 base. Germline CDR1 and CDR2: MGHRA and YSYEKL. The CDR3, as DNA: TGCGCCAGCAGCCCCTTGGACAGGTGGAACACTGAAGCTTTCTTT. Translation gives CASSPLDRWNTEAFF.

The V gene is TRBV10-3, the J gene TRBJ2-7, with 8 bases that match TRBD1. Germline lookup yields CDR1 ENHRY and CDR2 SYGVKD. Losses at the gene ends were 6 bases for V and 3 bases for J; bases not matched to a gene: 7. The CDR3 covers 14 residues. The CDR3 DNA sequence: TGTGCCATCAGGACGGACAGGGAAGGCTACGAGCAGTACTTC. Translated, it gives CAIRTDREGYEQYF.

This clone was seen a single time. This chain uses TRBV2 with TRBJ1-5; no reliable D call. The CDR3 contains 15 residues. Germline assignment: CDR1 SNHLY and CDR2 FYNNEI. V dropped 3 bases and J dropped 4 bases, with 13 bases sitting between them. CDR3 coding DNA: TGTGCCAGCAGTGAGCGGGAACAGCAAAATCAGCCCCAGCATTTT. Its translation: CASSEREQQNQPQHF. Filled out from reference TRBV2 and TRBJ1-5, the complete variable domain reads EPEVTQTPSHQVTQMGQEVILRCVPISNHLYFYWYRQILGQKVEFLVSFYNNEISEKSEIFDDQFSVERPDGSNFTLKIRSTKLEDSAMYFCASSEREQQNQPQHFGDGTRLSIL.

This rearrangement joins TRBV2 to TRBJ1-5, with TRBD1 identical over 7 bases. The CDR3 is made up of 15 amino acids. The germline V gene encodes CDR1 SNHLY and CDR2 FYNNEI. V gave up 5 bases and J gave up 5 bases; unmatched junction bases: 9. CDR3 in amino acids: CASSPRQGLHQPQHF. Written as DNA, the CDR3 is TGTGCCAGCAGTCCGCGACAGGGATTGCATCAGCCCCAGCATTTT. Drawing the rest from reference TRBV2 and TRBJ1-5, the complete variable domain is EPEVTQTPSHQVTQMGQEVILRCVPISNHLYFYWYRQILGQKVEFLVSFYNNEISEKSEIFDDQFSVERPDGSNFTLKIRSTKLEDSAMYFCASSPRQGLHQPQHFGDGTRLSIL.

This clone was observed a few times. The CDR3 DNA reads as TGTGCCAGCAGCTTAGCTACCGGGACAGGGGGCGAAGAGACCCAGTACTTC. It codes for CASSLATGTGGEETQYF. V gene TRBV7-9 combines with J gene TRBJ2-5; 12 bases agree with TRBD1. With 0 bases clipped from V and 3 bases from J, the junction kept 5 bases outside the gene matches. CDR1 is SEHNR and CDR2 is FQNEAQ in the germline V gene (reference sequence). This CDR3 is built from 17 residues. Together with reference TRBV7-9 and TRBJ2-5, the CDR3 gives the full variable domain: DTGVSQNPRHKITKRGQNVTFRCDPISEHNRLYWYRQTLGQGPEFLTYFQNEAQLEKSRLLSDRFSAERPKGSFSTLEIQRTEQGDSAMYLCASSLATGTGGEETQYFGPGTRLLVL.

The chain recombines TRBV4-3 with TRBJ2-5, with TRBD1 matching over 7 bases. CDR3 length equals 16 residues. Trimming took 0 bases from V and 2 from J; bases not matched to a gene: 6. Germline V CDR1 and CDR2: LGHNA, YSLEER. The DNA for the CDR3 is TGCGCCAGCAGCCAAGATCTTGCGACAGGGCAAGAGACCCAGTACTTC. Its translation is CASSQDLATGQETQYF.

This chain uses TRBV5-4 with TRBJ2-5; D perhaps matches TRBD1 (6 bases). V gave up 5 bases and J gave up 5 bases, with 13 bases separating them. This CDR3 region has 13 residues. Germline V gene data show CDR1 as SGHNT and CDR2 as YYREEE (reference sequence). CDR3 protein: CASRETGIETQYF. The CDR3 region has the DNA TGTGCCAGCAGGGAGACAGGTATCGAGACCCAGTACTTC. The variable domain in full, completed from reference TRBV5-4 and TRBJ2-5, reads ETGVTQSPTHLIKTRGQQVTLRCSSQSGHNTVSWYQQALGQGPQFIFQYYREEENGRGNFPPRFSGLQFPNYSSELNVNALELDDSALYLCASRETGIETQYFGPGTRLLVL.

This chain joins TRBV9 and TRBJ1-3; 7 bases line up with TRBD1. Germline CDR1 reads SGDLS; CDR2 reads YYNGEE. The ends lost 0 bases at V and 8 bases at J; junction bases unmatched: 5. The CDR3 runs 14 residues. The CDR3 DNA is TGTGCCAGCAGCGTAGCCCTCACAGGGGACACCATATATTTT. Amino acid sequence: CASSVALTGDTIYF.

The chain joins TRBV5-1 to TRBJ2-7; 9 bases match TRBD1. V shed 0 bases, J shed 0 bases, and the junction held 4 bases outside the gene matches. In germline, CDR1 is SGHRS, CDR2 YFSETQ. This CDR3 region has 16 residues. CDR3 nucleotide sequence: TGCGCCAGCAGCTTGGGGCCGGGACAGGGCTCCTACGAGCAGTACTTC. Translating it yields CASSLGPGQGSYEQYF.

In its sample, this clone is medium-sized (0.01 to 0.1%). V usage is TRBV6-6 and J usage is TRBJ2-3; D gene unclear. Trimming took off 0 bases at V and 2 bases at J, with 9 bases between the two ends. Germline lookup yields CDR1 MNHNY and CDR2 SVGAGI (reference sequence). There are 15 residues in the CDR3. CDR3 in DNA: TGTGCCAGCAGTTACTCCGGAGAGAACACAGATACGCAGTATTTT. Residues: CASSYSGENTDTQYF.

This clone was recorded once. V and J are TRBV2 and TRBJ2-1; no reliable D call. CDR1 and CDR2 (germline): SNHLY, FYNNEI. The CDR3 has 12 residues. V was pared by 4 bases and J by 12 bases, with 13 bases between. CDR3 protein: CASSGSRVGQFF. CDR3 bases: TGTGCCAGCAGTGGATCCCGGGTGGGGCAGTTCTTC.

The chain combines TRBV2 with TRBJ1-6, with D maybe TRBD1 (5 bases). Germline lookup yields CDR1 SNHLY and CDR2 FYNNEI. The length of the CDR3 is 14 residues. Between the trimmed V and J ends, which lost 3 bases and 8 bases, there was a span of 11 bases. In DNA, the CDR3 is TGTGCCAGCAGTGATTCCACAGGATATTCACCCCTCCACTTT. Encoded protein: CASSDSTGYSPLHF.

This chain uses TRBV4-1 with TRBJ1-2; a weak D match, TRBD1 (5 bases). This CDR3 has 17 residues. CDR1 is MGHRA, CDR2 YSYEKL, per germline. The V end lost 4 bases, the J end lost 5 bases, and 23 bases lay between the germline ends. CDR3 loop: CASSPQSRPGGSYGYTF. CDR3 DNA sequence: TGCGCCAGCAGCCCCCAAAGTCGCCCCGGGGGATCTTATGGCTACACCTTC.

The V and J genes are TRBV28 and TRBJ2-3, with a tentative D call TRBD2 (6 bases). Trimming left V 10 bases short and J 0 bases short, with 11 bases between. Germline V gives CDR1 MDHEN, CDR2 SYDVKM. This CDR3 region has 13 residues. The CDR3 DNA follows: TGTGCCACCACCCGGGGGAGCACAGATACGCAGTATTTT. Its translation is CATTRGSTDTQYF.

The chain recombines TRBV5-6 with TRBJ1-1; a weak D match, TRBD1 (6 bases). This CDR3 region has 15 residues. Trimming pared 2 bases from V and 4 bases from J, leaving 15 bases between. CDR1 and CDR2 from the germline V gene are SGHDT and YYEEEE. The CDR3 protein is CASSFPGQTVTEAFF. The CDR3 nucleotides are TGTGCCAGCAGCTTCCCGGGACAAACAGTCACTGAAGCTTTCTTT.

V and J are TRBV5-4 and TRBJ1-6; 9 nucleotides agree with TRBD1. This CDR3 comprises 14 residues. Trimming cost V 4 bases and J 6 bases; bases outside gene matches: 2. Germline CDR1 is SGHNT and CDR2 is YYREEE (reference sequence). This CDR3 reads CASSRDRANSPLHF. CDR3 in DNA: TGTGCCAGCAGCCGGGACAGGGCTAATTCACCCCTCCACTTT.

Turning to this clone: The junction shows a germline mismatch at one end, possibly a read error. The chain recombines TRBV7-2 with TRBJ2-7; D gene ambiguous. Germline V gene data show CDR1 as SGHTA and CDR2 as FQGNSA. The CDR3 is 11 residues long. The CDR3 region has the DNA TGTGCCAGCAGCTCTTATAACGAGCGGTACTTC. It specifies CASSSYNERYF.

This chain uses TRBV4-3 with TRBJ1-2; D unresolved. V lost 2 bases and J 1 base, leaving 8 bases between the germline ends. CDR1 is LGHNA and CDR2 is YSLEER in the germline V gene. The CDR3 extends over 14 amino acids. CDR3 in DNA: TGCGCCAGCAGCCAATTCGGGGATAACTATGGCTACACCTTC. Encoded protein: CASSQFGDNYGYTF.

The chain has TRBV7-3 and TRBJ2-7; possible D gene TRBD2, 5 bases. In germline, CDR1 is SGHTA, CDR2 FQGTGA. This CDR3 is built from 14 residues. V gave up 5 bases and J gave up 5 bases, with 16 bases separating them. This chain's CDR3 is CASSPSSGFDEQYF. As DNA, the CDR3 is TGTGCCAGCAGCCCTAGCAGTGGTTTTGACGAGCAGTACTTC.